A single sample is the source of the 32 T cell receptor beta chains below, sequenced in a study of CD8 T cells in ankylosing spondylitis. TCRdb ran MiXCR on the 5' RACE reads and lists one entry per CDR3 protein. The sample includes tens of thousands of distinct CDR3 sequences, approximately 7% seen only once; the top ten take around 8.5%. Sequencing was done on a sample of blood, either unsorted or a sorted T cell fraction (not recorded which). The receptors were gathered from a female donor with ankylosing spondylitis or in good health (not recorded which).

This clonotype was observed many times. The chain links TRBV5-1 to TRBJ2-3; D is ambiguous. This CDR3 is built from 13 residues. Germline V gene lookup returns CDR1 SGHRS and CDR2 YFSETQ. The V end was cut by 4 bases, the J end by 0 bases, with 6 bases between. DNA for the CDR3: TGCGCCAGCAGCCAACGAAGCACAGATACGCAGTATTTT. Translating it yields CASSQRSTDTQYF.

In its sample, this clonotype was seen many times. The CDR3 DNA reads as TGTGCCAGCTCACCATCAGGGAGTGTATTTATGGCTGAAGCTTTCTTT. Protein sequence: CASSPSGSVFMAEAFF. The rearrangement uses TRBV18 and TRBJ1-1; perhaps TRBD1 as D (5 bases). The germline V and J ends were trimmed by 2 bases and 6 bases, with 19 bases remaining between them. The CDR3 loop spans 16 amino acids. Germline assignment: CDR1 KGHSH and CDR2 LQKENI.

This clonotype occurred many times. This sequence may be a read error, since a much larger clone differs from it by one base. The gene calls are TRBV7-2 and TRBJ2-3; D is undetermined. V was shortened by 5 bases and J by 2 bases, with 5 bases between the two germline ends. Germline lookup yields CDR1 SGHTA and CDR2 FQGNSA. This CDR3 has 12 residues. The DNA of the CDR3 is TGTGCCAGCAGCGGGTACACAGATACGCAGTATTTT. The encoded protein is CASSGYTDTQYF.

This clonotype was observed many times. The gene calls are TRBV29-1 and TRBJ2-5; D unresolved. Between the trimmed V and J ends, which lost 7 bases and 1 base, there was a span of 13 bases. In germline, CDR1 is SQVTM, CDR2 ANQGSEA. The CDR3 contains 13 residues. For the CDR3, the DNA is TGCAGCGCAAATGGCAGAGTCCAAGAGACCCAGTACTTC. It encodes CSANGRVQETQYF.

This clonotype was found many times. This chain connects TRBV3-1 to TRBJ1-2; D is uncertain. Germline V CDR1 and CDR2: LGHDT, YNNKEL (reference sequence). There are 12 residues in the CDR3. Trimming took 1 base from V and 4 from J, leaving 4 bases between them. CDR3 nucleotide sequence: TGTGCCAGCAGCCAAGTGGTCTATGGCTACACCTTC. Residues: CASSQVVYGYTF.

This clonotype was counted many times. The V and J genes are TRBV11-2 and TRBJ2-5; unclear D gene. The germline gives CDR1 SGHAT, CDR2 FQNNGV. Trimming removed 6 bases from V and 2 bases from J, with 7 bases in between. The CDR3 is 12 residues long. In DNA, the CDR3 is TGTGCCAGCAGTTGGGGACAAGAGACCCAGTACTTC. Translated: CASSWGQETQYF.

J is TRBJ2-3 and V is TRBV27; TRBD2 might be the D (7 bases). V was clipped by 5 bases and J by 4 bases, with 13 bases between them. Germline V gives CDR1 MNHEY, CDR2 SMNVEV (reference sequence). The CDR3 is made up of 14 amino acids. Here the CDR3 DNA reads TGTGCCAGCAGTAACCGGGGGGCCCCAGATACGCAGTATTTT. Residues: CASSNRGAPDTQYF.

This clonotype has a count of ten or more. The genes are TRBV28 and TRBJ2-2, with 9 bases lining up with TRBD1. The CDR3 has 13 amino acids. With 10 bases clipped from V and 7 bases from J, the junction kept 7 bases outside the gene matches. Germline assignment: CDR1 MDHEN and CDR2 SYDVKM. The chain's CDR3 is CAISGTGYGELFF. CDR3 bases: TGTGCCATTTCCGGGACAGGGTACGGGGAGCTGTTTTTT. Full variable domain (missing parts from reference TRBV28 and TRBJ2-2): DVKVTQSSRYLVKRTGEKVFLECVQDMDHENMFWYRQDPGLGLRLIYFSYDVKMKEKGDIPEGYSVSREKKERFSLILESASTNQTSMYLCAISGTGYGELFFGEGSRLTVL.

This clonotype came up many times. The V and J genes are TRBV5-1 and TRBJ1-1; tentative D call: TRBD1 (5 bases). Trimming pared 1 base from V and 3 bases from J, leaving 13 bases between. Germline values: CDR1 SGHRS, CDR2 YFSETQ. This CDR3 is built from 15 residues. The CDR3 is CASSLRGATYTEAFF. In DNA, the CDR3 is TGCGCCAGCAGCTTGCGAGGGGCGACATACACTGAAGCTTTCTTT. Supplemented by reference TRBV5-1 and TRBJ1-1, the full variable domain reads KAGVTQTPRYLIKTRGQQVTLSCSPISGHRSVSWYQQTPGQGLQFLFEYFSETQRNKGNFPGRFSGRQFSNSRSEMNVSTLELGDSALYLCASSLRGATYTEAFFGQGTRLTVV.

This chain joins TRBV29-1 and TRBJ2-6; no definite D call. Germline values: CDR1 SQVTM, CDR2 ANQGSEA. Trimming left V 5 bases short and J 0 bases short, with 11 bases between. The CDR3 sequence is 15 residues long. DNA of the CDR3: TGCAGCGTTCGGGCCGATTCCTCTGGGGCCAACGTCCTGACTTTC. Its protein product is CSVRADSSGANVLTF. Full variable domain (missing parts from reference TRBV29-1 and TRBJ2-6): SAVISQKPSRDICQRGTSLTIQCQVDSQVTMMFWYRQQPGQSLTLIATANQGSEATYESGFVIDKFPISRPNLTFSTLTVSNMSPEDSSIYLCSVRADSSGANVLTFGAGSRLTVL.

Many counts were recorded for this clonotype. The J gene is TRBJ1-1, the V gene TRBV20-1; D is undetermined. Per germline, CDR1 DFQATT and CDR2 SNEGSKA (reference sequence). V gave up 1 base and J gave up 0 bases, with 9 bases separating them. The CDR3 runs to 14 residues. CDR3 residues: CSARAPRMNTEAFF. In nucleotides, the CDR3 is TGCAGTGCTAGAGCCCCGAGGATGAACACTGAAGCTTTCTTT.

This clonotype was picked up many times. This sequence joins TRBV4-3 and TRBJ1-6, with D possibly matching TRBD1 (5 bases). The V end lost 0 bases, the J end lost 13 bases, and 22 bases lay between the germline ends. The CDR3 has 17 residues. Germline loops: CDR1 LGHNA, CDR2 YSLEER. The CDR3 protein is CASSQDAGETTSFPLHF. CDR3 sequence (DNA): TGCGCCAGCAGCCAAGATGCGGGGGAGACTACGTCATTCCCCCTCCACTTT.

Ten or more counts support this clonotype. The chain uses TRBV7-6 and TRBJ2-7; maybe TRBD1 (5 bases). CDR1 and CDR2 (germline): SGHVS, FNYEAQ. The CDR3 totals 13 residues. The germline V and J ends were trimmed by 2 bases and 3 bases, with 8 bases remaining between them. CDR3: CASSLKGVYEQYF. The DNA of the CDR3 is TGTGCCAGCAGCTTAAAAGGGGTCTACGAGCAGTACTTC.

This clonotype was counted many times. V usage is TRBV19 and J usage is TRBJ2-3; D remains ambiguous. The CDR3 sequence is 11 residues long. Trimming took 8 bases from V and 6 from J, leaving 9 bases between them. Per germline, CDR1 LNHDA and CDR2 SQIVND (reference sequence). The CDR3 here is CASAGLDTQYF. Written as DNA, the CDR3 is TGTGCCAGTGCTGGCTTGGATACGCAGTATTTT.

Many counts were recorded for this clonotype. The chain couples TRBV20-1 to TRBJ2-3; D possibly corresponds to TRBD2 (5 bases). V lost 3 bases and J lost 2, with 15 bases in between. This CDR3 has 15 residues. CDR1 and CDR2 from the germline V gene are DFQATT and SNEGSKA (reference sequence). The CDR3 region is CSASLTRRNTDTQYF. The CDR3 nucleotides are TGCAGTGCTAGCCTAACTAGGAGGAACACAGATACGCAGTATTTT.

The sample holds many counts of this clonotype. V and J are TRBV29-1 and TRBJ1-2; D not certain. Germline assignment: CDR1 SQVTM and CDR2 ANQGSEA. This CDR3 is 12 amino acids long. Trimming stripped 6 bases from V and 3 bases from J, with 11 bases between. CDR3 region: CSVTDIYYGYTF. As DNA, the CDR3 is TGCAGCGTAACCGACATCTACTATGGCTACACCTTC.

This clonotype was found a few times. This rearrangement joins TRBV7-2 to TRBJ2-2; 7 bases line up with TRBD2. The CDR3 has 15 residues. After removal of 5 bases from V and 4 bases from J, the junction contained 7 bases not matched to a gene. Germline V lookup: CDR1 SGHTA, CDR2 FQGNSA. The CDR3 spells CASSQSGASTGELFF. CDR3 DNA: TGTGCCAGCAGCCAAAGCGGGGCGAGCACCGGGGAGCTGTTTTTT. The full variable domain, completed using reference TRBV7-2 and TRBJ2-2, is GAGVSQSPSNKVTEKGKDVELRCDPISGHTALYWYRQSLGQGLEFLIYFQGNSAPDKSGLPSDRFSAERTGGSVSTLTIQRTQQEDSAVYLCASSQSGASTGELFFGEGSRLTVL.

This clonotype was observed many times. This sequence joins TRBV12-3 or TRBV12-4 and TRBJ1-1, with D hard to call. The length of the CDR3 is 12 residues. The V and J ends lost 3 bases and 6 bases respectively, with 8 bases between them. CDR3 protein: CASSFSTAEAFF. The CDR3 nucleotides are TGTGCCAGCAGTTTCTCGACGGCTGAAGCTTTCTTT.

This clonotype was recorded at least ten times. The chain combines TRBV5-1 with TRBJ2-5; D is unresolved. CDR3 size: 14 residues. Germline V gene lookup returns CDR1 SGHRS and CDR2 YFSETQ. V was trimmed by 0 bases and J by 0 bases, leaving 6 bases between them. The CDR3 here is CASSLGQYQETQYF. CDR3 DNA: TGCGCCAGCAGCTTGGGGCAGTACCAAGAGACCCAGTACTTC.

The rearrangement joins TRBV5-1 to TRBJ2-2; no clear D gene. Germline V gene sequence: CDR1 SGHRS, CDR2 YFSETQ. The CDR3 spans 15 residues. Trimming pared 3 bases from V and 3 bases from J, leaving 12 bases between. The CDR3 reads CASSWTPMDTGELFF. In nucleotides, the CDR3 is TGCGCCAGCAGCTGGACCCCAATGGACACCGGGGAGCTGTTTTTT.

The chain couples TRBV4-2 to TRBJ2-7; the D is unclear. This CDR3 contains 15 residues. The germline CDR1 and CDR2 sequences are LGHNA and YNFKEQ. Trimming took off 4 bases at V and 4 bases at J, with 17 bases between the two ends. Here the CDR3 reads CASSPWVIRLYEQYF. CDR3 in DNA: TGTGCCAGCAGCCCCTGGGTCATCCGCCTTTACGAGCAGTACTTC.

This clonotype was counted at least ten times. J is TRBJ1-2 and V is TRBV5-1, with TRBD1 identical over 10 bases. This CDR3 has 15 residues. CDR1 is SGHRS, CDR2 YFSETQ, per germline. V lost 4 bases and J lost 2; bases outside the gene matches: 5. The chain's CDR3 is CASSKTGGVNYGYTF. The CDR3 DNA is TGCGCCAGCAGCAAGACAGGGGGCGTGAACTATGGCTACACCTTC.

This clonotype was seen ten or more times. The V call is TRBV12-3 or TRBV12-4, the J call TRBJ1-2; maybe TRBD1 (5 bases). This CDR3 has 14 amino acids. Trimming shortened V by 8 bases and J by 7 bases, and 20 bases separated the two germline ends. Here the CDR3 DNA reads TGTGCCAGCGGCCTCAGGGACGTCTCCTCTGGCTACACCTTC. Amino acids: CASGLRDVSSGYTF.

This clonotype was recorded many times. V is TRBV6-5 and J is TRBJ2-1; 10 bases are shared with TRBD1. The CDR3 length is 17 residues. From germline, CDR1 is MNHEY and CDR2 SVGAGI. The trim removed 4 bases at V and 9 bases at J, leaving 15 bases unmatched. This CDR3 is CASSSRKTGGTMSEQFF. The DNA of the CDR3 is TGTGCCAGCAGTTCCCGAAAGACAGGGGGCACGATGAGTGAGCAGTTCTTC.

The genes are TRBV2 and TRBJ2-5, with a possible D match to TRBD1 (5 bases). The CDR3 totals 15 residues. The germline V and J ends were trimmed by 3 bases and 5 bases, with 16 bases remaining between them. CDR1 and CDR2 (germline): SNHLY, FYNNEI. In DNA, the CDR3 is TGTGCCAGCAGTGACGAAGGGGCGCTGACTGAGACCCAGTACTTC. Its protein is CASSDEGALTETQYF.

The table lists this clonotype with many counts. DNA of the CDR3: TGCAGTGCTGGCTCTCCAGACACGGCCGGAGCTTTCTTT. Translated: CSAGSPDTAGAFF. The chain couples TRBV20-1 to TRBJ1-1; D gene uncertain. Germline values: CDR1 DFQATT, CDR2 SNEGSKA (reference sequence). This CDR3 comprises 13 residues. V was shortened by 5 bases and J by 10 bases, with 20 bases between the two germline ends.

In this sample, this clonotype turned up many times. This chain joins TRBV3-1 and TRBJ2-1, with D perhaps matching TRBD2 (5 bases). The germline V and J ends were trimmed by 4 bases and 2 bases, with 12 bases remaining between them. Germline CDR1 and CDR2: LGHDT and YNNKEL (reference sequence). The CDR3 is 15 residues long. The CDR3 DNA reads TGTGCCAGCAGCCCGGACTGGATGACCTACAATGAGCAGTTCTTC. It encodes CASSPDWMTYNEQFF.

This clonotype came up a few times. The gene calls are TRBV11-1 and TRBJ2-6; 7 bases are a match to TRBD1. J lost 0 bases, V lost 3 bases, and 8 bases had no gene match. The germline CDR1 and CDR2 sequences are SGHAT and FQDESV (reference sequence). The CDR3 contains 18 residues. CDR3 protein: CASSFTPSGGSGANVLTF. The CDR3 DNA is TGTGCCAGCAGCTTCACTCCTTCAGGGGGCTCTGGGGCCAACGTCCTGACTTTC.

This clonotype was counted at least ten times. V gene TRBV12-3 or TRBV12-4 combines with J gene TRBJ1-5; D remains ambiguous. The CDR3 extends over 13 amino acids. V shed 7 bases and J shed 2 bases, with 9 bases lying between them. The CDR3 protein is CASTALGNQPQHF. The CDR3 nucleotides are TGTGCCAGCACCGCGCTGGGCAATCAGCCCCAGCATTTT.

The chain joins TRBV6-6 to TRBJ1-3; D uncertain. The germline V and J ends were trimmed by 5 bases and 4 bases, with 18 bases remaining between them. CDR3 length equals 16 residues. CDR1 is MNHNY, CDR2 SVGAGI, per germline (reference sequence). DNA of the CDR3: TGTGCCAGCAGTCCCTTGGGCAGGCCCCGGGGAAACACCATATATTTT. It specifies CASSPLGRPRGNTIYF.

This clonotype occurred many times. The chain couples TRBV12-3 or TRBV12-4 to TRBJ2-3; D is ambiguous. The CDR3 is 15 residues long. The V end lost 5 bases, the J end lost 0 bases, and 12 bases lay between the germline ends. CDR3: CASSQQLPSTDTQYF. Written as DNA, the CDR3 is TGTGCCAGCAGTCAGCAACTTCCTAGCACAGATACGCAGTATTTT.

The genes are TRBV7-9 and TRBJ1-3; D is uncertain. The V gene's germline CDR1 is SEHNR and CDR2 FQNEAQ (reference sequence). The V end was cut by 10 bases, the J end by 8 bases, with 21 bases between. The CDR3 sequence is 14 residues long. CDR3 bases: TGTGCCATGGGCCGCGGGTTTTTGCGTGACACCATATATTTT. Its translation is CAMGRGFLRDTIYF.